This TCR beta chain was obtained from a study of ipilimumab plus nivolumab after autologous stem cell transplantation. Study outcomes and limitations: Per the authors, repertoire, Treg and microbiota data justify further study.

The germline CDR1 and CDR2 sequences are SGHRS and YFSETQ. The germline V and J ends were trimmed by 0 bases and 10 bases, with 14 bases remaining between them. CDR3 length equals 15 residues. Patients got ipilimumab 1 mg/kg beginning 14 to 28 days post-transplant. Through week 26, nivolumab 3 mg/kg IV was given weeks 1, 4, 7, 10, then biweekly. Sequencing used immunoSEQ multiplex PCR; TCRdb keeps in-frame clones, though not all of them. The profile shows approximately 12,000 clones, about 70% of them singletons. Worth noting for this clone: Its specificity is unknown.

The sample in question was PBMCs, obtained in a trial of ipilimumab plus nivolumab as post-transplant consolidation. The genes are TRBV5-1 and TRBJ1-6, with D possibly TRBD1 on 5 matching bases. This TCR was recovered from a male donor with diffuse large B-cell lymphoma. CDR3 loop: CASSLVQGGRSPLHF. CDR3 coding DNA: TGCGCCAGCAGCTTGGTTCAGGGAGGAAGATCACCCCTCCACTTT. The whole variable domain, filled in from reference TRBV5-1 and TRBJ1-6, reads KAGVTQTPRYLIKTRGQQVTLSCSPISGHRSVSWYQQTPGQGLQFLFEYFSETQRNKGNFPGRFSGRQFSNSRSEMNVSTLELGDSALYLCASSLVQGGRSPLHFGNGTRLTVT.